A selection of T cell receptor beta chains follows, all from one sample in a study of beta chain features in type 1 diabetes. Profiled with immunoSEQ multiplex PCR; TCRdb holds only in-frame clones, not every one. This sample yields a few hundred thousand clones, of which 27% are seen a single time; roughly 4% belongs to the top ten. Sequenced: central memory CD4+ T cells from blood. The receptors shown here come from a man between 25 and 39 years old in good health. CDR3s include the opening cysteine and the closing phenylalanine or tryptophan. A D gene is named only where the DNA matches it firmly. Clone size appears in some rows only: once, few, many, or a class for an expanded clone.

clone_size: many
cdr3_length: 16
d_call: TRBD2
v_call: TRBV15
j_call: TRBJ2-1
cdr3_nt: TGTGCCACCAGCAGAGATACACTAGCGGGGGCAAATGAGCAGTTCTTC
cdr3_aa: CATSRDTLAGANEQFF

clone_size: once
cdr3_length: 14
d_call: TRBD2
v_call: TRBV29-1
j_call: TRBJ2-2
cdr3_nt: TGCAGCGTAGGCGGGGGTCATAACACCGGGGAGCTGTTTTTT
cdr3_aa: CSVGGGHNTGELFF

clone_size: many
cdr3_length: 15
d_call: .
v_call: TRBV10-3
j_call: TRBJ2-7
cdr3_nt: TGTGCCATCAGTGAGCTATGGCAGCCCTCCTACGAGCAGTACTTC
cdr3_aa: CAISELWQPSYEQYF

clone_size: few
cdr3_length: 15
d_call: .
v_call: TRBV7-2
j_call: TRBJ2-1
cdr3_nt: TGTGCCAGCAATAGGGACGGAATGTCCTACAATGAGCAGTTCTTC
cdr3_aa: CASNRDGMSYNEQFF

clone_size: .
cdr3_length: 12
d_call: .
v_call: TRBV11-3
j_call: TRBJ2-3
cdr3_nt: TGTGCCAGCAGCCCTCCCGCTGGTACGCAGTATTTT
cdr3_aa: CASSPPAGTQYF

clone_size: .
cdr3_length: 14
d_call: .
v_call: TRBV5-1
j_call: TRBJ1-6
cdr3_nt: TGCGCCAGCAGCTTGGGGTACGGTAATTCACCCCTCCACTTT
cdr3_aa: CASSLGYGNSPLHF

clone_size: few
cdr3_length: 15
d_call: .
v_call: TRBV7-6
j_call: TRBJ2-2
cdr3_nt: TGTGCCAGCAGCCTTAGTGGGGGGAACACCGGGGAGCTGTTTTTT
cdr3_aa: CASSLSGGNTGELFF

clone_size: .
cdr3_length: 15
d_call: TRBD2
v_call: TRBV10-3
j_call: TRBJ2-1
cdr3_nt: TGTGCCATCAGTTCCGGGACTAGCGGCACCAATGAGCAGTTCTTC
cdr3_aa: CAISSGTSGTNEQFF

clone_size: few
cdr3_length: 16
d_call: .
v_call: TRBV14
j_call: TRBJ2-1
cdr3_nt: TGTGCCAGCAGCCACCTGAACTCGGGACTTTACAATGAGCAGTTCTTC
cdr3_aa: CASSHLNSGLYNEQFF

clone_size: .
cdr3_length: 15
d_call: .
v_call: TRBV7-9
j_call: TRBJ1-5
cdr3_nt: TGTGCCAGCAGCTTAGAACAGGGCGCCAATCAGCCCCAGCATTTT
cdr3_aa: CASSLEQGANQPQHF